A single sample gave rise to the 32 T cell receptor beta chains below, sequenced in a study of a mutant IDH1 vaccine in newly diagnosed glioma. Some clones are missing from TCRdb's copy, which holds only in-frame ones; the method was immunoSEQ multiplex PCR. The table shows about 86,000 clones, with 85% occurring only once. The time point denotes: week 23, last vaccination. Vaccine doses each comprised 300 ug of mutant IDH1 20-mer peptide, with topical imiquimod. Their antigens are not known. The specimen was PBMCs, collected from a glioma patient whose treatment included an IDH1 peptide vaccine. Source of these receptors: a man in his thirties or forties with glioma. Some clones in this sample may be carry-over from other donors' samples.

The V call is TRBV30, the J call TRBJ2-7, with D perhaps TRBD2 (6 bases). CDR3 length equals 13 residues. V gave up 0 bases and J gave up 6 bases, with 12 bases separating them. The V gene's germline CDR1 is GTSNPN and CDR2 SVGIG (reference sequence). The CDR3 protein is CAWSVSGFGEQYF. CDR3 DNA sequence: TGTGCCTGGAGTGTAAGCGGGTTCGGCGAGCAGTACTTC.

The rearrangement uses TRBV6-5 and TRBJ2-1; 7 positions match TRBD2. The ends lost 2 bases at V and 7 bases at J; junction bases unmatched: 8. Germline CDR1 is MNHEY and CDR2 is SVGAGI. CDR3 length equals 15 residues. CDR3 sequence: CASSYVKRGQNEQFF. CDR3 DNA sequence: TGTGCCAGCAGTTACGTTAAGCGGGGTCAGAATGAGCAGTTCTTC.

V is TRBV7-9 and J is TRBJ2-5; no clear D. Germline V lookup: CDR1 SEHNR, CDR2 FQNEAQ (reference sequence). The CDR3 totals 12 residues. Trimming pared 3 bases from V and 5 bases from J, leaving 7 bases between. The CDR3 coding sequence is TGTGCCAGCAGCTTTGACAAGGAGACCCAGTACTTC. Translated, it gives CASSFDKETQYF.

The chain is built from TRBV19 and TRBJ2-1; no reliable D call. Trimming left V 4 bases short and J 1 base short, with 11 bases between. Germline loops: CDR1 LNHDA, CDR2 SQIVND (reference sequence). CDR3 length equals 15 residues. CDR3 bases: TGTGCCAGTAGTACGGCGGCCCAATCCTACAATGAGCAGTTCTTC. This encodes CASSTAAQSYNEQFF.

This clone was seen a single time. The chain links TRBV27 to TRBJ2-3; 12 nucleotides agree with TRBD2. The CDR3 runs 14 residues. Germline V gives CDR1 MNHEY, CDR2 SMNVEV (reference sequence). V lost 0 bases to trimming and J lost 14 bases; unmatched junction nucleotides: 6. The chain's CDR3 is CASSLSTSGGGRYF. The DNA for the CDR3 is TGTGCCAGCAGTTTATCGACTAGCGGGGGAGGTCGGTATTTT.

The CDR3 is CASSTLGQEITIYF. CDR3 coding DNA: TGTGCCAGTAGTACCCTCGGACAGGAGATCACCATATATTTT. The J gene is TRBJ1-3, the V gene TRBV19; 7 bases are shared with TRBD1. Germline CDR1 reads LNHDA; CDR2 reads SQIVND (reference sequence). The CDR3 covers 14 residues. V was pared by 4 bases and J by 9 bases, with 9 bases of the junction left unmatched.

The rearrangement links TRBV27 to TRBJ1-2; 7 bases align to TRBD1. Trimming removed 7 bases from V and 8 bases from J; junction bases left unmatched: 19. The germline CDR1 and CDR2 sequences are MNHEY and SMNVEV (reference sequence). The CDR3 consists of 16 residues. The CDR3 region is CASTPSPGTAAQGYTF. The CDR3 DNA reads TGTGCCAGCACTCCCTCGCCTGGGACAGCCGCCCAGGGCTACACCTTC.

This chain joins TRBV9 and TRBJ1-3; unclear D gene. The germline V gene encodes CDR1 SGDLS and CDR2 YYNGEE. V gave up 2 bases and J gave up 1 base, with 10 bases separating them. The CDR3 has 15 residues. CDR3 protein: CASSVGAASGNTIYF. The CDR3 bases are TGTGCCAGCAGCGTTGGTGCGGCATCTGGAAACACCATATATTTT.

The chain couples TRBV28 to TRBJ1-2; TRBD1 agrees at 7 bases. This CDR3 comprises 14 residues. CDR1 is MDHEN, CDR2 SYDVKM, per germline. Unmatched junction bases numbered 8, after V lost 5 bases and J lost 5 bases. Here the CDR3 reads CASSTPGQYYGYTF. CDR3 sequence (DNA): TGTGCCAGCAGTACACCGGGACAGTATTATGGCTACACCTTC.

The chain's CDR3 is CSVRTGSDTEAFF. CDR3 bases: TGCAGCGTGCGGACAGGGTCGGACACTGAAGCTTTCTTT. The chain couples TRBV29-1 to TRBJ1-1; 8 bases are a match to TRBD1. V lost 6 bases to trimming and J lost 3 bases; unmatched junction nucleotides: 6. This CDR3 spans 13 amino acids. Germline CDR1 is SQVTM and CDR2 is ANQGSEA.

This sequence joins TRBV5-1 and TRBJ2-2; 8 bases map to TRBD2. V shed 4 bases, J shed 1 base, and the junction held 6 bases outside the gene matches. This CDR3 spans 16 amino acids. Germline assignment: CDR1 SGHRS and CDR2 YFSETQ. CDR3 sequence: CASSKSLAENTGELFF. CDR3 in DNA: TGCGCCAGCAGCAAATCACTAGCGGAGAACACCGGGGAGCTGTTTTTT.

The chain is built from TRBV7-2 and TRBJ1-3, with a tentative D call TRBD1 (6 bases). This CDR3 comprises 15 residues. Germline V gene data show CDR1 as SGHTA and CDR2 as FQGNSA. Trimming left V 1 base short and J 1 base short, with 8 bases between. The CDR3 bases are TGTGCCAGCAGCTTAGGAGGGGGATCTGGAAACACCATATATTTT. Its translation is CASSLGGGSGNTIYF.

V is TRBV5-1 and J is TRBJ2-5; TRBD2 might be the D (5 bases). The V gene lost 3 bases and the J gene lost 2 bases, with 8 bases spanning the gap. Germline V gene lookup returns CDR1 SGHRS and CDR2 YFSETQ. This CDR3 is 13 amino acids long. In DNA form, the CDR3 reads TGCGCCAGCAGCTCCCCGGGACAAGAGACCCAGTACTTC. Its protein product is CASSSPGQETQYF. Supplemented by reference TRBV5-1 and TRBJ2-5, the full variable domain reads KAGVTQTPRYLIKTRGQQVTLSCSPISGHRSVSWYQQTPGQGLQFLFEYFSETQRNKGNFPGRFSGRQFSNSRSEMNVSTLELGDSALYLCASSSPGQETQYFGPGTRLLVL.

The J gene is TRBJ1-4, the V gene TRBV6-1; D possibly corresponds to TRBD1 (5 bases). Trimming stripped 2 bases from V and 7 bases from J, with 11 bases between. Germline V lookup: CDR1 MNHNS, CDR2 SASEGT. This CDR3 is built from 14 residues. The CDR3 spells CASSEKGAGEKLFF. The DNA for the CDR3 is TGTGCCAGCAGTGAAAAAGGGGCTGGTGAAAAACTGTTTTTT.

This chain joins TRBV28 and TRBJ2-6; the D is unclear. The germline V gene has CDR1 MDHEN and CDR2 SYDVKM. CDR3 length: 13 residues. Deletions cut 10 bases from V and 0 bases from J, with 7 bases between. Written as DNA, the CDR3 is TGTGCCACCGCTCTCTCTGGGGCCAACGTCCTGACTTTC. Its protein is CATALSGANVLTF. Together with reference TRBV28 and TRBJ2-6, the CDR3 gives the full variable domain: DVKVTQSSRYLVKRTGEKVFLECVQDMDHENMFWYRQDPGLGLRLIYFSYDVKMKEKGDIPEGYSVSREKKERFSLILESASTNQTSMYLCATALSGANVLTFGAGSRLTVL.

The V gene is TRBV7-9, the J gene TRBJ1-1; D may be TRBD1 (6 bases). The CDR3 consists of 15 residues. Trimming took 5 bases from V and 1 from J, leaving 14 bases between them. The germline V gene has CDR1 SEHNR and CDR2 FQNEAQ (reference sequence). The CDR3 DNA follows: TGTGCCAGCAGCCCTCCTAGAGGGGGGAACACTGAAGCTTTCTTT. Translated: CASSPPRGGNTEAFF. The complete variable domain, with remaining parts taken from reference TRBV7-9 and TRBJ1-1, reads DTGVSQNPRHKITKRGQNVTFRCDPISEHNRLYWYRQTLGQGPEFLTYFQNEAQLEKSRLLSDRFSAERPKGSFSTLEIQRTEQGDSAMYLCASSPPRGGNTEAFFGQGTRLTVV.

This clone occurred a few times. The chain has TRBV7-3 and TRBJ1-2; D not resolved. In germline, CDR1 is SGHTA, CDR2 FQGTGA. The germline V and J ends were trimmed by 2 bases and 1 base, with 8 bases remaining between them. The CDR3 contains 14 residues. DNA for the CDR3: TGTGCCAGCAGCTTAGGGATCTTTAACTATGGCTACACCTTC. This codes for CASSLGIFNYGYTF.

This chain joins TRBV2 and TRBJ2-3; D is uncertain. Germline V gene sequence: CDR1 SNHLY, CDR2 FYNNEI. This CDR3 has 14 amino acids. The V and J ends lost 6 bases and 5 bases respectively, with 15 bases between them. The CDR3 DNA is TGTGCCAGCAGCTCCACCTTGACTGTAGATACGCAGTATTTT. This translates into CASSSTLTVDTQYF.

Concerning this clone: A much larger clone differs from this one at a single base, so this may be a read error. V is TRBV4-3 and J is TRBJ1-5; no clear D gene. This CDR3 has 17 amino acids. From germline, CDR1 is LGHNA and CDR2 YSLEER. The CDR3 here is CSSSQEPWGYGNQPQHF. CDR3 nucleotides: TGCTCCAGCAGCCAAGAACCATGGGGTTACGGCAATCAGCCCCAGCATTTT.

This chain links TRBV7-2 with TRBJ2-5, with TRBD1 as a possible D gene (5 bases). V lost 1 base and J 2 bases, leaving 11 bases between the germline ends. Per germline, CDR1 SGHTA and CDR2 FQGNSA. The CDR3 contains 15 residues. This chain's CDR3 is CASSLVGASQETQYF. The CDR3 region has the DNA TGTGCCAGCAGCTTAGTTGGGGCTTCTCAAGAGACCCAGTACTTC.

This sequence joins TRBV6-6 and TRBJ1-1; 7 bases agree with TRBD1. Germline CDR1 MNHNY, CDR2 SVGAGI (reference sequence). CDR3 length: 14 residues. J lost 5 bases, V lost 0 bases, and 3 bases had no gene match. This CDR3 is CASSYSAGGTEAFF. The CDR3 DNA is TGTGCCAGCAGTTACTCTGCAGGGGGGACTGAAGCTTTCTTT.

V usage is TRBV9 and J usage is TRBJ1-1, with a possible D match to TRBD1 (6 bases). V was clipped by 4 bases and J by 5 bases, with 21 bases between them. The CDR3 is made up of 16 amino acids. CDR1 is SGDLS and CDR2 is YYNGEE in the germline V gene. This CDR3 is CASSPGGAAVLTEAFF. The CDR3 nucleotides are TGTGCCAGCAGCCCCGGGGGGGCCGCCGTTCTGACTGAAGCTTTCTTT.

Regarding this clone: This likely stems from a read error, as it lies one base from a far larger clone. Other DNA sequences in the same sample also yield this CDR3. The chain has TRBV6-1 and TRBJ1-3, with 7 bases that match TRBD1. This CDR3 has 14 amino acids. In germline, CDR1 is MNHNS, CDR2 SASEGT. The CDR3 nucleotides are TGCGCCAGCAGTGCCGGGACAGCGGTAAACACCATATATTTT. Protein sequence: CASSAGTAVNTIYF.

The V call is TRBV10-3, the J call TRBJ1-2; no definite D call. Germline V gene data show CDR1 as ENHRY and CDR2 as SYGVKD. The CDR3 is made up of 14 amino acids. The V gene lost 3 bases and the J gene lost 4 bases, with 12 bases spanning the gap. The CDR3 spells CAISDATEVYGYTF. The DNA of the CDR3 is TGTGCCATCAGTGACGCGACGGAGGTCTATGGCTACACCTTC.

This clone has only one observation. The CDR3 DNA is TGTGCCAGTAGTATACGCTTCCTTGCGGGGGCCAACACCGGGGAGCTGTTTTTT. Residues: CASSIRFLAGANTGELFF. The V gene is TRBV19, the J gene TRBJ2-2, with TRBD2 as a possible D gene (7 bases). Germline CDR1 is LNHDA and CDR2 is SQIVND (reference sequence). The ends were cut back, 2 bases at V and 2 bases at J, with 18 bases in the middle. The CDR3 loop spans 18 amino acids. The whole variable domain, remainder taken from reference TRBV19 and TRBJ2-2, is DGGITQSPKYLFRKEGQNVTLSCEQNLNHDAMYWYRQDPGQGLRLIYYSQIVNDFQKGDIAEGYSVSREKKESFPLTVTSAQKNPTAFYLCASSIRFLAGANTGELFFGEGSRLTVL.

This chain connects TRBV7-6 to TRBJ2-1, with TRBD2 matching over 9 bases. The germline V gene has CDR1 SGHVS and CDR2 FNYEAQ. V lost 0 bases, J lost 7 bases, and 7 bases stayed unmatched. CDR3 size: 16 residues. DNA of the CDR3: TGTGCCAGCAGCTTAGCGGGCGGGGGGGCCAGGAATGAGCAGTTCTTC. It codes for CASSLAGGGARNEQFF.

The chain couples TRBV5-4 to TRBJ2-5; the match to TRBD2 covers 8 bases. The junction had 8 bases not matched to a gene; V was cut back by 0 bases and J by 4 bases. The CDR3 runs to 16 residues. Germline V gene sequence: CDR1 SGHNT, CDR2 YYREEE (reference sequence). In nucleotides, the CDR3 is TGTGCCAGCAGCTTGGAACCGGGAGGGCCGCCAGAGACCCAGTACTTC. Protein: CASSLEPGGPPETQYF.

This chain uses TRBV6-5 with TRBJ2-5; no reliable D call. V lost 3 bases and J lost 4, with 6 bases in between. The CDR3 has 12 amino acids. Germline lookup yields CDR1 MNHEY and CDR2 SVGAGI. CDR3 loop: CASSYSPETQYF. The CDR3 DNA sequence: TGTGCCAGCAGTTATAGCCCAGAGACCCAGTACTTC.

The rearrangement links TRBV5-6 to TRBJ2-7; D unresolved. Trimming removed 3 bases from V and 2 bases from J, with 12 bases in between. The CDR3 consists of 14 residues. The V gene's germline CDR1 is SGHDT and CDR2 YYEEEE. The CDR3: CASSSSGETYEQYF. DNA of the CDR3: TGTGCCAGCAGCTCTTCAGGCGAAACCTACGAGCAGTACTTC.

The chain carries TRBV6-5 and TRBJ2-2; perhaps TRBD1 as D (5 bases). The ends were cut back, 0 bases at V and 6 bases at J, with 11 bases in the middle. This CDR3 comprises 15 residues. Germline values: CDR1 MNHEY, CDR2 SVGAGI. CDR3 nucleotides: TGTGCCAGCAGTTACTCAGGCAGGGCCCCCGGGGAGCTGTTTTTT. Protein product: CASSYSGRAPGELFF.

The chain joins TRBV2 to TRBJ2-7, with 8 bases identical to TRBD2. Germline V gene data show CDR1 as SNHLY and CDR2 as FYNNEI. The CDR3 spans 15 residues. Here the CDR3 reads CATLVGVAGPYEQYF. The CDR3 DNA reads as TGTGCAACCTTGGTGGGGGTAGCGGGACCCTACGAGCAGTACTTC.

The CDR3 loop reads CASSIQGQGFEQYF. In DNA form, the CDR3 reads TGTGCCAGTAGTATACAAGGGCAGGGGTTCGAGCAGTACTTC. V gene TRBV19 combines with J gene TRBJ2-7; TRBD1 might be the D (6 bases). The CDR3 has 14 residues. Trimming removed 2 bases from V and 6 bases from J, with 14 bases in between. Germline CDR1 and CDR2: LNHDA and SQIVND (reference sequence).